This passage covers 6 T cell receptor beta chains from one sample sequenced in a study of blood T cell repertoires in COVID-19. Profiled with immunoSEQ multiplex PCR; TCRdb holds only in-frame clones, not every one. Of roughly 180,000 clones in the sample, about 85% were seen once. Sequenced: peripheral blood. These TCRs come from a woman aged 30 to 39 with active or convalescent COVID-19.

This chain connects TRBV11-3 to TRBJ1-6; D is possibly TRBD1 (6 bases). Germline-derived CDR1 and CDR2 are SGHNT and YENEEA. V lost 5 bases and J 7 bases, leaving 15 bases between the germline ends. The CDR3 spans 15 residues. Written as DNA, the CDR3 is TGTGCCAGCAGCGAAGTGGACAGACTGAATTCACCCCTCCACTTT. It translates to CASSEVDRLNSPLHF.

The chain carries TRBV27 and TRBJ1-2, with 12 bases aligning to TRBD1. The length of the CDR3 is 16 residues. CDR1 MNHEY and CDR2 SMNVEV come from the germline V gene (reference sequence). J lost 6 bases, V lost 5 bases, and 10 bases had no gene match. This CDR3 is CASSPITGTGGDGYTF. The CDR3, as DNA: TGTGCCAGCAGTCCCATCACCGGGACAGGGGGCGATGGCTACACCTTC.

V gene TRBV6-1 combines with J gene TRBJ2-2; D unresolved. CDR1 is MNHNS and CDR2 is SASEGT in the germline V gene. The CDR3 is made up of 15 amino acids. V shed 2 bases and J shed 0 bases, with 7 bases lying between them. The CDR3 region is CASSESVANTGELFF. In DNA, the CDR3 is TGTGCCAGCAGTGAATCGGTCGCGAACACCGGGGAGCTGTTTTTT.

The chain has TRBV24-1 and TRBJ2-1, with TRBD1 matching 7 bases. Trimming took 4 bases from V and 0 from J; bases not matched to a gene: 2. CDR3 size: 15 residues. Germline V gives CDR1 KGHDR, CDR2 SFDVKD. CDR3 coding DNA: TGTGCCACCAGTGAGCCAGGGGGCTCCTACAATGAGCAGTTCTTC. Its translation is CATSEPGGSYNEQFF.

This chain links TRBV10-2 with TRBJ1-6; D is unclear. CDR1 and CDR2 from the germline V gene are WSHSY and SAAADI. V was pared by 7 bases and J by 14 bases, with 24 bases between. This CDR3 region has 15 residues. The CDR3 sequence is CASIRAVGSHESLHF. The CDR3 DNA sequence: TGCGCCAGCATCCGAGCGGTTGGCAGCCATGAATCCCTCCACTTT.

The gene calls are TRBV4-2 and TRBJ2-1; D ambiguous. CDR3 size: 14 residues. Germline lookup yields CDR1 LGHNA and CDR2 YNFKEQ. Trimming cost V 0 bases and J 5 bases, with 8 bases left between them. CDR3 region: CASSQDNRDNEQFF. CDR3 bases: TGTGCCAGCAGCCAAGATAACCGCGACAATGAGCAGTTCTTC.